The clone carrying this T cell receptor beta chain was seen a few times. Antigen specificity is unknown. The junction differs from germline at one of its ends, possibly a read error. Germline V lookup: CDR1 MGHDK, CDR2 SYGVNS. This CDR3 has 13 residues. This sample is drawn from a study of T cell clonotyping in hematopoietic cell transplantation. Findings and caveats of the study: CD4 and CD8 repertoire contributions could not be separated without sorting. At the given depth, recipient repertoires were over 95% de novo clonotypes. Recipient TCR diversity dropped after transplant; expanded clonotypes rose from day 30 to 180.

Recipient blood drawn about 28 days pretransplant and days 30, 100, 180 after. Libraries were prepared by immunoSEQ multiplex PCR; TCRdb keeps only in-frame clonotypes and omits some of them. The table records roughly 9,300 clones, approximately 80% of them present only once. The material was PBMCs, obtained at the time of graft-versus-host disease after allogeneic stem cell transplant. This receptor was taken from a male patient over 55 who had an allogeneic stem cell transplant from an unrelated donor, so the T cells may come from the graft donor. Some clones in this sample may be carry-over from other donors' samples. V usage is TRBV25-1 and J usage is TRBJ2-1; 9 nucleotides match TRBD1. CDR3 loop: CASSKDPGQGKIF. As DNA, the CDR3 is TGTGCCAGCAGCAAAGATCCGGGACAGGGAAAAATCTTC.